This T cell receptor (beta chain) was retrieved from a study of glioma-infiltrating T cells. General study results and limits: Above-expected tissue-blood divergence occurred in all gliomas, most in low-grade ones. Tissue and blood shared very few CDR3 sequences.

The iRepertoire nested amplicon-rescue multiplex PCR amplified TCR alpha and beta CDR3s from RNA. One-step reverse transcription and amplification started from about 100-400 ng of tissue mRNA or PBMC total RNA. TCRdb re-analysed the multiplex PCR reads in MiXCR, keeping a single row per CDR3 protein. The sample includes approximately 20,000 distinct CDR3 sequences, approximately 23% of them seen just once. This clonotype showed up many times. Its antigen is as yet unknown. The V gene's germline CDR1 is KGHDR and CDR2 SFDVKD. The CDR3 has 14 residues. V was clipped by 4 bases and J by 6 bases, with 12 bases between them.

The sample comprised glioma tissue, nonneoplastic brain tissue, or PBMCs (not recorded which). This rearrangement joins TRBV24-1 to TRBJ1-5; weak D call: TRBD1 (6 bases). This TCR was sampled from a human donor with low-grade glioma or glioblastoma, undergoing nonglioma brain surgery, or in good health (not recorded which). The CDR3 nucleotides are TGTGCCACCAGTGACCCGCCAGGGGTTCAGCCCCAGCATTTT. Its protein product is CATSDPPGVQPQHF.